The clone carrying this TCR beta chain has at least ten counts. Per germline, CDR1 MDHEN and CDR2 SYDVKM. V lost 4 bases and J 5 bases, leaving 15 bases between the germline ends. This CDR3 region has 14 residues. The data belong to a study of regulatory T cells in long-lasting Graves disease. Turning to the study itself: Over 5 years on antithyroid drugs plus positive TSH receptor antibodies marked Graves' disease as persistent.

Arm-PCR of CDR3 regions with iRepertoire HTBI primers generated TCR beta libraries. MiXCR was run by TCRdb on the multiplex PCR reads, yielding one entry per CDR3 protein. The sample lists about 470,000 distinct CDR3 sequences, about 20% occurring once. Time point denoted: persistent/refractory GD, antithyroid drugs over 5 years with positive TRAb. PBMC-derived RNA was used for the TCR library. Sequenced here: peripheral blood mononuclear cells (PBMCs), sampled when the disease was refractory, from a patient treated with antithyroid drugs. This receptor was taken from a female donor with Graves disease. This chain joins TRBV28 and TRBJ2-7; D is perhaps TRBD1 (5 bases). Here the CDR3 DNA reads TGTGCCAGCAGTTATATCGATGACAGTAACGAGCAGTACTTC. This translates into CASSYIDDSNEQYF.